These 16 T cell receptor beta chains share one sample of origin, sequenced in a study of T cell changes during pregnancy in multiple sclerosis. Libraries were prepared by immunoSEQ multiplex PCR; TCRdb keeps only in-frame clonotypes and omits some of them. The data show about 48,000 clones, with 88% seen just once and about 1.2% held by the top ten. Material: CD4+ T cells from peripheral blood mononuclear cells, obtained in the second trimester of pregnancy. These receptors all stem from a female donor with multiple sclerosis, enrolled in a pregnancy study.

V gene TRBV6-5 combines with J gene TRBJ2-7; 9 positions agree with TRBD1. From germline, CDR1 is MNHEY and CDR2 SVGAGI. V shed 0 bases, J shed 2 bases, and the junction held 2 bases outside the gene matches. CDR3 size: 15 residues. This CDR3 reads CASSYSGTGPYEQYF. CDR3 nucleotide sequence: TGTGCCAGCAGTTACTCAGGGACAGGGCCCTACGAGCAGTACTTC.

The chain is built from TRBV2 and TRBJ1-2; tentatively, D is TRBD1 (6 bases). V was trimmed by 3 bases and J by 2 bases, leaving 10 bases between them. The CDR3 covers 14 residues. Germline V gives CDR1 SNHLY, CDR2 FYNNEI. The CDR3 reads CASSDRGPNYGYTF. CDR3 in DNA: TGTGCCAGCAGTGACAGGGGTCCCAACTATGGCTACACCTTC.

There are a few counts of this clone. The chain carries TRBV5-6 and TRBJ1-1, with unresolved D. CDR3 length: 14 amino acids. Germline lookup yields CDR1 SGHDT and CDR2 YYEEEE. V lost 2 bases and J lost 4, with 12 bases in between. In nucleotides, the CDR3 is TGTGCCAGCAGCTTTTGGCAGACACTCACTGAAGCTTTCTTT. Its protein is CASSFWQTLTEAFF.

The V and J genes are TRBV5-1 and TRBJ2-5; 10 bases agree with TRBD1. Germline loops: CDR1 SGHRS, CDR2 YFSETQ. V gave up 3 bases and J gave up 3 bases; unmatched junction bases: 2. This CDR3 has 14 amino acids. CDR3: CASSSGTGEETQYF. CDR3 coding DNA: TGCGCCAGCAGCTCTGGGACAGGGGAAGAGACCCAGTACTTC. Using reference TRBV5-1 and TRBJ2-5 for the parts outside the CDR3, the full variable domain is KAGVTQTPRYLIKTRGQQVTLSCSPISGHRSVSWYQQTPGQGLQFLFEYFSETQRNKGNFPGRFSGRQFSNSRSEMNVSTLELGDSALYLCASSSGTGEETQYFGPGTRLLVL.

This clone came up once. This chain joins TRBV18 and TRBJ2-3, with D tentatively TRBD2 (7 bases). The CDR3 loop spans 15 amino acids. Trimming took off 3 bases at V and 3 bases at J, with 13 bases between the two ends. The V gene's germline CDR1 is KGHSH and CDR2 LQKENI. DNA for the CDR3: TGTGCCAGCTCACCCAGGGCGGGGGCGACAGATACGCAGTATTTT. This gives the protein CASSPRAGATDTQYF.

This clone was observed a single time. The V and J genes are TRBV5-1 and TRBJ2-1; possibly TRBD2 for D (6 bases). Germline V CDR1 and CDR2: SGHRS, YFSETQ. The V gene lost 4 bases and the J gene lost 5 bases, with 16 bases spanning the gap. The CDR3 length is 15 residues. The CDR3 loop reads CASSLGLLENNEQFF. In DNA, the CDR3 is TGCGCCAGCAGCCTAGGACTATTGGAAAACAATGAGCAGTTCTTC. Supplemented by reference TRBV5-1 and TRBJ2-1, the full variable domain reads KAGVTQTPRYLIKTRGQQVTLSCSPISGHRSVSWYQQTPGQGLQFLFEYFSETQRNKGNFPGRFSGRQFSNSRSEMNVSTLELGDSALYLCASSLGLLENNEQFFGPGTRLTVL.

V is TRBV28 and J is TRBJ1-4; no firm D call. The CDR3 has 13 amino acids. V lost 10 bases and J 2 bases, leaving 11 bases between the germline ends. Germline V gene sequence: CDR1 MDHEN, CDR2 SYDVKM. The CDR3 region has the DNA TGTGCCACCGAGGAGGGCACTAATGAAAAACTGTTTTTT. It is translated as CATEEGTNEKLFF.

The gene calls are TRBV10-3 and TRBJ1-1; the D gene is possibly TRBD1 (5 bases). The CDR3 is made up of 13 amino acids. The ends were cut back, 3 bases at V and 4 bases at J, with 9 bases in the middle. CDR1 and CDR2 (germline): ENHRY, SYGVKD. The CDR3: CAISDSDSTEAFF. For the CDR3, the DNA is TGTGCCATCAGTGACTCCGACAGCACTGAAGCTTTCTTT.

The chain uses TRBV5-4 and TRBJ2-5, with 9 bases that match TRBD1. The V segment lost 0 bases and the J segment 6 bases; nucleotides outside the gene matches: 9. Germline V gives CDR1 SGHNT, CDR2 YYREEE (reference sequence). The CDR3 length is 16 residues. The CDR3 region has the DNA TGTGCCAGCAGCTTGGCCTGGGGGACAGGGAAACAGACCCAGTACTTC. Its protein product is CASSLAWGTGKQTQYF.

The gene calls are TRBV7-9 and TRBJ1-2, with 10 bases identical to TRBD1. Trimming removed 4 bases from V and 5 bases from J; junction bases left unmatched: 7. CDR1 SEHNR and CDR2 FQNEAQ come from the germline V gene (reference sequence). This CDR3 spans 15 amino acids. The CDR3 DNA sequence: TGTGCCAGCAGCTCCCGGGACAGGGGATCGTATGGCTACACCTTC. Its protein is CASSSRDRGSYGYTF.

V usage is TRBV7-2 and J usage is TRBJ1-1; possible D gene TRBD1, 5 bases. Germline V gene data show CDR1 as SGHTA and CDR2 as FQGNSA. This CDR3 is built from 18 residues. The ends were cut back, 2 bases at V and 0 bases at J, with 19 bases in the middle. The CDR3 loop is CASSLWGRGYLLNTEAFF. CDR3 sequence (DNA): TGTGCCAGCAGCTTATGGGGGAGGGGTTATCTTCTGAACACTGAAGCTTTCTTT.

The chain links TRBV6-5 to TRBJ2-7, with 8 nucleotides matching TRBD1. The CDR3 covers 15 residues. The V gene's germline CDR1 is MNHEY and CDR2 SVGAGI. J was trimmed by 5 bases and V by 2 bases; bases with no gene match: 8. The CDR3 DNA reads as TGTGCCAGCAGTTACCGACGGACAGGGTACGACGAGCAGTACTTC. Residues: CASSYRRTGYDEQYF.

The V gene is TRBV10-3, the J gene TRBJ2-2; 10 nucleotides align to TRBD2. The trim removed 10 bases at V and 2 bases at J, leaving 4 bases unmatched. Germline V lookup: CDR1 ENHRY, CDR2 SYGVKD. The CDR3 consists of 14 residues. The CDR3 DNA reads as TGTGCCACCCTAGCGGGGGCAAACACCGGGGAGCTGTTTTTT. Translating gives CATLAGANTGELFF.

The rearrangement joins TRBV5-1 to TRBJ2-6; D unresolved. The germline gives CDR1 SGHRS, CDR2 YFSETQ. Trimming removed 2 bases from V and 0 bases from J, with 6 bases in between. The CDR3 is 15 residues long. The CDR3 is CASSLSVSGANVLTF. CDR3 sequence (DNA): TGCGCCAGCAGCTTATCTGTCTCTGGGGCCAACGTCCTGACTTTC.

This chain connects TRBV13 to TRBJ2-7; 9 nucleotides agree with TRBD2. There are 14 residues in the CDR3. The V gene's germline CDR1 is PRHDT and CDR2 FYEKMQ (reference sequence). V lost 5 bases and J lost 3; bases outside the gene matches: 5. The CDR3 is CASSPGAGGYEQYF. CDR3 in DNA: TGTGCCAGCAGCCCAGGAGCGGGAGGCTACGAGCAGTACTTC.

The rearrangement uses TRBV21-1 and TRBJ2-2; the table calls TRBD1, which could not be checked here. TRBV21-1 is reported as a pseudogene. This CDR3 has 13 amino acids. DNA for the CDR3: TGTGCCAGCAGCACACAGGGCGCCGGGGAGCTGTTTTTT. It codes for CASSTQGAGELFF.